The 14 T cell receptor beta chains presented below share a single source sample, sequenced in a study of blood T cell repertoires in COVID-19. Using immunoSEQ multiplex PCR, the repertoire was profiled, and TCRdb retains in-frame clones only, with some absent. The sample includes about 440,000 clones, approximately 88% of them seen just once. Input material: peripheral blood. The source is a woman in her forties or fifties with COVID-19, enrolled during active disease.

The chain has TRBV5-6 and TRBJ1-2; 7 bases align to TRBD1. The CDR3 sequence is 15 residues long. Germline trimming cut 3 bases from V and 4 bases from J; bases unmatched to any gene: 9. From germline, CDR1 is SGHDT and CDR2 YYEEEE. The CDR3 protein is CASSWYRGILYGYTF. The CDR3 bases are TGTGCCAGCAGCTGGTACAGGGGTATCCTCTATGGCTACACCTTC.

The chain has TRBV18 and TRBJ2-1, with 15 positions matching TRBD2. With 10 bases clipped from V and 7 bases from J, the junction kept 2 bases outside the gene matches. The CDR3 runs 13 residues. The V gene's germline CDR1 is KGHSH and CDR2 LQKENI. The CDR3 nucleotides read TGTGCCACCGGGACTAGCGGGGGGAATGAGCAGTTCTTC. Amino acids: CATGTSGGNEQFF.

This clone is a singleton in its sample. This chain links TRBV30 with TRBJ2-7, with D perhaps matching TRBD1 (6 bases). The germline gives CDR1 GTSNPN, CDR2 SVGIG (reference sequence). The CDR3 consists of 12 residues. V gave up 2 bases and J gave up 2 bases, with 7 bases separating them. CDR3 bases: TGTGCCTGGAGTCAGGGGACCTACGAGCAGTACTTC. Translated, it gives CAWSQGTYEQYF.

The rearrangement links TRBV6-5 to TRBJ1-4, with 7 bases lining up with TRBD1. The CDR3 loop spans 15 amino acids. The germline CDR1 and CDR2 sequences are MNHEY and SVGAGI. Trimming took 7 bases from V and 6 from J; bases not matched to a gene: 11. The CDR3 here is CASTTGTVTYEKLFF. The CDR3 DNA reads TGTGCCAGCACTACCGGGACAGTGACGTATGAAAAACTGTTTTTT.

This chain links TRBV29-1 with TRBJ2-7; TRBD1 is a possible D gene (5 bases). CDR3 length: 13 amino acids. Germline lookup yields CDR1 SQVTM and CDR2 ANQGSEA. V was cut by 3 bases and J by 1 base, with 10 bases left in between. The CDR3 DNA reads as TGCAGCGTTGAGACAGACACTTCCTACGAGCAGTACTTC. It specifies CSVETDTSYEQYF.

The genes are TRBV2 and TRBJ2-4, with D possibly TRBD1 on 5 matching bases. The V end was cut by 4 bases, the J end by 0 bases, with 10 bases between. The germline CDR1 and CDR2 sequences are SNHLY and FYNNEI. The CDR3 is made up of 15 amino acids. In DNA form, the CDR3 reads TGTGCCAGCAGTGTGGGGCGATTAGCCAAAAACATTCAGTACTTC. Translation: CASSVGRLAKNIQYF.

The chain uses TRBV2 and TRBJ2-5; TRBD1 matches at 9 bases. There are 13 residues in the CDR3. The V gene end was trimmed by 4 bases and the J gene end by 5 bases; junction bases not matched to a gene: 2. CDR1 is SNHLY and CDR2 is FYNNEI in the germline V gene. The CDR3 coding sequence is TGTGCCAGCAGTGGGACAGGGGACGAGACCCAGTACTTC. Translated, it gives CASSGTGDETQYF.

The chain employs TRBV6-6 and TRBJ1-5, with 11 bases identical to TRBD1. V lost 8 bases to trimming and J lost 4 bases; unmatched junction nucleotides: 10. CDR1 MNHNY and CDR2 SVGAGI come from the germline V gene (reference sequence). The CDR3 consists of 16 residues. The CDR3 sequence: CASSRTGGLSNQPQHF. CDR3 sequence (DNA): TGTGCCAGCTCTCGGACAGGGGGCTTGTCTAATCAGCCCCAGCATTTT.

The chain carries TRBV30 and TRBJ1-4, with D maybe TRBD1 (5 bases). The CDR3 runs to 11 residues. V shed 5 bases and J shed 8 bases, with 9 bases lying between them. Germline CDR1 reads GTSNPN; CDR2 reads SVGIG (reference sequence). The CDR3 coding sequence is TGTGCCTGGGGGGACTTCGAAAAACTGTTTTTT. Its protein is CAWGDFEKLFF.

The V gene is TRBV14, the J gene TRBJ1-2; 7 nucleotides match TRBD1. The CDR3 runs 10 residues. Germline V gene sequence: CDR1 SGHDN, CDR2 FVKESK. This CDR3 reads CARRQGLYTF. The CDR3 DNA reads as TGTGCAAGAAGACAGGGTCTCTACACCTTC.

This chain connects TRBV5-1 to TRBJ1-1, with D hard to call. The CDR3 totals 12 residues. Trimming removed 2 bases from V and 5 bases from J, with 7 bases in between. Germline V gene data show CDR1 as SGHRS and CDR2 as YFSETQ. CDR3 DNA sequence: TGCGCCAGCAGCTTTTCGGAGACTGAAGCTTTCTTT. Translating gives CASSFSETEAFF.

This clone was found once. V usage is TRBV6-1 and J usage is TRBJ2-7, with 7 bases identical to TRBD1. CDR3 length equals 15 residues. The J segment lost 2 bases and the V segment lost 2 bases, leaving 6 bases of the junction unmatched. Germline CDR1 is MNHNS and CDR2 is SASEGT. DNA of the CDR3: TGTGCCAGCAGTGAATCCCCGGGACAGACCTACGAGCAGTACTTC. Its translation is CASSESPGQTYEQYF.

This clone was observed a single time. The chain has TRBV5-1 and TRBJ1-1, with 10 bases that match TRBD1. Germline lookup yields CDR1 SGHRS and CDR2 YFSETQ. This CDR3 region has 14 residues. Trimming took 7 bases from V and 5 from J; bases not matched to a gene: 8. The DNA of the CDR3 is TGCGCCAGCCGCTGGACAGGGGGAAGGACTGAAGCTTTCTTT. The encoded protein is CASRWTGGRTEAFF.

This clone was picked up one time. This sequence joins TRBV5-4 and TRBJ1-4, with 7 bases lining up with TRBD1. Per the germline V gene, CDR1 is SGHNT and CDR2 is YYREEE (reference sequence). J was trimmed by 8 bases and V by 4 bases; bases with no gene match: 11. The CDR3 consists of 15 residues. The DNA of the CDR3 is TGTGCCAGCAGCCCCGGAATTGGGACAGCCGAAAAACTGTTTTTT. It translates to CASSPGIGTAEKLFF. Variable domain in full (rest from reference TRBV5-4 and TRBJ1-4): ETGVTQSPTHLIKTRGQQVTLRCSSQSGHNTVSWYQQALGQGPQFIFQYYREEENGRGNFPPRFSGLQFPNYSSELNVNALELDDSALYLCASSPGIGTAEKLFFGSGTQLSVL.